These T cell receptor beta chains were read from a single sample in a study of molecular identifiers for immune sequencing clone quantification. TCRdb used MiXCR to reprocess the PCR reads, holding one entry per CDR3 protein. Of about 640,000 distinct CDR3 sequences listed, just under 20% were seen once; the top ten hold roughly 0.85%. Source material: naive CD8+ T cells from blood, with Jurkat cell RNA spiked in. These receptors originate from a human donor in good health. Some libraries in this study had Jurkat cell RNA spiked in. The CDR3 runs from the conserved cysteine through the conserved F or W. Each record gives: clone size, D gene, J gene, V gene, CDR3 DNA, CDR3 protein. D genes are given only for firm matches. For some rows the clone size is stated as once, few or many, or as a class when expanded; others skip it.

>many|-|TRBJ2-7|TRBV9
TGTGCCAGCAGCCCATGGACCGCTGGAGAGCAGTACTTC
CASSPWTAGEQYF
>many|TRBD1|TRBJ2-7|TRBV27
TGTGCCAGCAGTTTGCAGGGGACAGGGACGATCGAGCAGTACTTC
CASSLQGTGTIEQYF
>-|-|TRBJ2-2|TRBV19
TGTGCCAGTAGTACCGGGATTGGCGGGGAGCTGTTTTTT
CASSTGIGGELFF
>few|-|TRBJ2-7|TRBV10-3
TGTGCCATCAGTGACCCCGGACAGGACTACTCCTACGAGCAGTACTTC
CAISDPGQDYSYEQYF
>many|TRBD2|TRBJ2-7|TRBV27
TGTGCCAGCAGTTCGCCGGGACTAGTGTCCTACGAGCAGTACTTC
CASSSPGLVSYEQYF
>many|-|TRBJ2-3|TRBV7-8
TGTGCCAGCAGCTTTGCGGCTGGACCAGATACGCAGTATTTT
CASSFAAGPDTQYF
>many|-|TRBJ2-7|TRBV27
TGTGCCAGCAGTCTCGGGACGGGCGAGCAGTACTTC
CASSLGTGEQYF
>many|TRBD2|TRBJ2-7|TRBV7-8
TGTGCCAGCAGCTCTTGGACTAGCGGGGCTTACGAGCAGTACTTC
CASSSWTSGAYEQYF
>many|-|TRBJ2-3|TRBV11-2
TGTGCCAGCAGCTTATTTCTCAACAAGACGCAGTATTTT
CASSLFLNKTQYF
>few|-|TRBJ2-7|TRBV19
TGTGCCAGTAGTGTCGGGTCCCTCGCCGAGCAGTACTTC
CASSVGSLAEQYF
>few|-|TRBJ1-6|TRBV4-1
TGCGCCAGCAGCCAAGATGGGGTCGGGAGCTCCTATAATTCACCCCTCCACTTT
CASSQDGVGSSYNSPLHF
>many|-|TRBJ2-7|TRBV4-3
TGCGCCAGCAGCCAAGATCCGACCTACGAGCAGTACTTC
CASSQDPTYEQYF
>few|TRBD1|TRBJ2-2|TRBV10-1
TGCGCCAGCAGCCCGGACAGGGGGGCCACCGGGGAGCTGTTTTTT
CASSPDRGATGELFF
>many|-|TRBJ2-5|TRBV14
TGTGCCAGCAGCCAACGGAACAGCCAAGAGACCCAGTACTTC
CASSQRNSQETQYF
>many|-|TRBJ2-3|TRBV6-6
TGTGCCAGCAGTTACTCCCCGAGGGGAGCAGATACGCAGTATTTT
CASSYSPRGADTQYF
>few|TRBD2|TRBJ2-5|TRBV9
TGTGCCAGCAGCATTCTGGGACTAGCAGATAGTCCCCAGTACTTC
CASSILGLADSPQYF
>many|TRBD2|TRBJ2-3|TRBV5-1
TGCGCCAGCAGCTTGGCACGGGGGGGCTCCACAGATACGCAGTATTTT
CASSLARGGSTDTQYF
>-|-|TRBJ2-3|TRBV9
TGTTCCAGCAGCGAGGGACGGGCTAGCACAGATACGCAGTATTTT
CSSSEGRASTDTQYF
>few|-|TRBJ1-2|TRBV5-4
TGTGCCAGCACCCAGGGGACAAATGGCTACACCTTC
CASTQGTNGYTF
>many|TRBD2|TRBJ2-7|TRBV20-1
TGCAGTGCTACAGAGAGATGGGGGGGTGAGCAGTACTTC
CSATERWGGEQYF
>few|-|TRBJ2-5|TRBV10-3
TGTGCCATCAGTGAGTCCGAGGCAGGGATACAAGAGACCCAGTACTTC
CAISESEAGIQETQYF
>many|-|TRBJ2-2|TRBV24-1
TGTGCCACCAGGGACAGTGCCACCGGGGAGCTGTTTTTT
CATRDSATGELFF
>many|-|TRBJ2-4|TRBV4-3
TGCGCCAGCAGCCAAGATTACGGGGCCCCAGGGATTCAGTACTTC
CASSQDYGAPGIQYF
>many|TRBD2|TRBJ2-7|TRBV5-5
TGTGCCAGCAAGCACCCGGGACTAGCGGACTACGAGCAGTACTTC
CASKHPGLADYEQYF
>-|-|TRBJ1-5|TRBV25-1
TGTGCCAGCAGTGAATTAGGGTTTAATCAGCCCCAGCATTTT
CASSELGFNQPQHF
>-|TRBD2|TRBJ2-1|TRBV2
TGTGCCAGCAGAATAGCGGGAGGGCCCTACAATGAGCAGTTCTTC
CASRIAGGPYNEQFF
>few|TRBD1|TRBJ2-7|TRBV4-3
TGCGCCAGCAGCCTAGACAGGGTTTCAATCTACGAGCAGTACTTC
CASSLDRVSIYEQYF
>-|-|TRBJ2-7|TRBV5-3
TGTGCCACGACTACCGGCGGGTCCCGTCTCTACGAGCAGTACTTC
CATTTGGSRLYEQYF
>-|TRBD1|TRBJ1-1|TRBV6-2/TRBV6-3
TGTGCCAGCAGCTCCATTCCCGGGACAGGGTTAAACACTGAAGCTTTCTTT
CASSSIPGTGLNTEAFF
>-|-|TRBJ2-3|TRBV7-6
TGTGCCAGAAGCTTAGATGCGACTAGCACAGATACGCAGTATTTT
CARSLDATSTDTQYF
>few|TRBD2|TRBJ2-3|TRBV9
TGTGCCAGTAACCCGGGACTAGCCGCAGATACGCAGTATTTT
CASNPGLAADTQYF
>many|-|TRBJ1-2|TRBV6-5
TGTGCCAGCAGCCTAGAGATTAACTATGGCTACACCTTC
CASSLEINYGYTF
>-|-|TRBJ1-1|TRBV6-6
TGTGCCAGCAGCCCCCGAAAAGGGACGACTGAAGCTTTCTTT
CASSPRKGTTEAFF
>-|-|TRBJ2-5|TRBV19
TGTGCCAGTAGTCCTTCCGAAGGGGCTAGCTTCACAGAGACCCAGTACTTC
CASSPSEGASFTETQYF
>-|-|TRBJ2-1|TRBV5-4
TGTGCCAGCAGCTTGACGGCTCTTCGTAGCCACAATGAGCAGTTCTTC
CASSLTALRSHNEQFF
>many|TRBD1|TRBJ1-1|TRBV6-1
TGTGCCAGCAGTGAATGGGGGACAGGAACTGAAGCTTTCTTT
CASSEWGTGTEAFF
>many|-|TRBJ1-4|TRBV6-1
TGTGCCAGCAGTGAGCATACAGGGATTTTAGAAAAACTGTTTTTT
CASSEHTGILEKLFF
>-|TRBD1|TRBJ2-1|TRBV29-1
TGCAGCGTTGACAGGACAGGGAACAATGAGCAGTTCTTC
CSVDRTGNNEQFF
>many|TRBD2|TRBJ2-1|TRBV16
TGTGCCAGCAGCCAATTAGCACTAGCGGGAGAAGATGAGCAGTTCTTC
CASSQLALAGEDEQFF
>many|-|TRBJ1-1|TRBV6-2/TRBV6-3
TGTGCCAGCAGTTACTCCGTCGGAATTGAAGCTTTCTTT
CASSYSVGIEAFF
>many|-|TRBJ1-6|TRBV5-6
TGTGCCAGCAGCTTTGAGGGATCCGGCGGCTCACCCCTCCACTTT
CASSFEGSGGSPLHF
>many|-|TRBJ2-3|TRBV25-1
TGTGCCAGCAGTGAATACGCAGGGACAGATACGCAGTATTTT
CASSEYAGTDTQYF
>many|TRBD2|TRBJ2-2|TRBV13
TGTGCCAGCAGCTTAGTAACTAGCGGGACCACCGGGGAGCTGTTTTTT
CASSLVTSGTTGELFF
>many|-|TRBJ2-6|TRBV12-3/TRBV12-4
TGTGCCAGCAGTTCGGGGAGCTTTGGGGCCAACGTCCTGACTTTC
CASSSGSFGANVLTF
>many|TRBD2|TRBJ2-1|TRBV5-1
TGCGCCAGCAGCCCGGGCCGTACTAGCGGGAGGGAGGATGAGCAGTTCTTC
CASSPGRTSGREDEQFF
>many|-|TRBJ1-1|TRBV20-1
TGCAGTGCTACCGCCTTCCAGTGGGACACTGAAGCTTTCTTT
CSATAFQWDTEAFF
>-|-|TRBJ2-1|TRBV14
TGTGCCAGCAGCCATGGGGACACGGCTGGTGGGCAGTTCTTC
CASSHGDTAGGQFF
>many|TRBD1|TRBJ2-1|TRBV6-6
TGTGCCAGCAACTTGGACAGGGTAGGGGAGTTCTTC
CASNLDRVGEFF
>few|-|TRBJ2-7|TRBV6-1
TGTGCCAGCAGTGAGCACCGGGACCCGTATACCTACGAGCAGTACTTC
CASSEHRDPYTYEQYF
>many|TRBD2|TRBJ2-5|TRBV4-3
TGCGCCAGCAGCCAAGTAGCGGGGCCAAGGGGGGAGACCCAGTACTTC
CASSQVAGPRGETQYF
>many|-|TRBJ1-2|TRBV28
TGTGCCAGCAGTTCCCTTTATGGCTACACCTTC
CASSSLYGYTF
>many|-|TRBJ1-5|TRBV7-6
TGTGCCAGCAGCTTAGGGGGTTGGGGGAATCAGCCCCAGCATTTT
CASSLGGWGNQPQHF
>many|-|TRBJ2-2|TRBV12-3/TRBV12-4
TGTGCCAGCAGTTTCTGGAACACCGGGGAGCTGTTTTTT
CASSFWNTGELFF
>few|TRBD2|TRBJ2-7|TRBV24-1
TGTGCCACCAGTGGGTGGACTAGCGGAACCTACGAGCAGTACTTC
CATSGWTSGTYEQYF
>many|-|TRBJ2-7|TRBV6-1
TGTGCCAGCAGTATGCGGGAGCAGTACTTC
CASSMREQYF
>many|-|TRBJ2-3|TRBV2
TGTGCCAGCAGTGAAGTAGGTTTAACTAGCACAGATACGCAGTATTTT
CASSEVGLTSTDTQYF
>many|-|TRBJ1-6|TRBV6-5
TGTGCCAGCAGTTACTCAGGGATTTCTTCACCCCTCCACTTT
CASSYSGISSPLHF
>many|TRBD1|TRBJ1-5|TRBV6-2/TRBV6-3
TGTGCCAGCAGTACCGGACAGGCTAGCAATCAGCCCCAGCATTTT
CASSTGQASNQPQHF
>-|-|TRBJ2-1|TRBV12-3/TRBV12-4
TGTGCCAGCACTCTTTCAGGTTACTACAATGAGCAGTTCTTC
CASTLSGYYNEQFF
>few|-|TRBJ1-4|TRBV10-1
TGCGCCAGCAGTGCCGACACTCTCCCTAATGAAAAACTGTTTTTT
CASSADTLPNEKLFF